This passage covers 7 T cell receptor beta chains from one sample sequenced in a study of blood T cell repertoires in COVID-19. Profiled with immunoSEQ multiplex PCR; TCRdb holds only in-frame clones, not every one. The sample has some 160,000 clones; around 92% are singletons. Sequencing input: peripheral blood. The source of these receptors is a man aged 55 to 70 with acute or convalescent COVID-19.

The gene calls are TRBV5-6 and TRBJ2-1; D may be TRBD2 (5 bases). V was clipped by 0 bases and J by 6 bases, with 19 bases between them. Per germline, CDR1 SGHDT and CDR2 YYEEEE. The CDR3 is made up of 17 amino acids. The CDR3 coding sequence is TGTGCCAGCAGCTTGGGACTCCCGTTCCCCGGGATCAATGAGCAGTTCTTC. As protein: CASSLGLPFPGINEQFF.

This clone came up once. This rearrangement joins TRBV27 to TRBJ2-3; D not certain. CDR3 length equals 15 residues. The germline CDR1 and CDR2 sequences are MNHEY and SMNVEV (reference sequence). The V gene lost 1 base and the J gene lost 4 bases, with 12 bases spanning the gap. The CDR3 bases are TGTGCCAGCAGTTTATGGGCCTCAGCCGCAGATACGCAGTATTTT. Translating it yields CASSLWASAADTQYF.

The chain uses TRBV2 and TRBJ1-5; D gene ambiguous. The CDR3 loop spans 14 amino acids. Germline CDR1 and CDR2: SNHLY and FYNNEI. The V gene lost 2 bases and the J gene lost 4 bases, with 9 bases spanning the gap. Written as DNA, the CDR3 is TGTGCCAGCAGTGAAAGGTGGACTAATCAGCCCCAGCATTTT. Translation: CASSERWTNQPQHF.

This chain uses TRBV4-3 with TRBJ1-2, with a possible D match to TRBD1 (5 bases). V shed 0 bases and J shed 1 base, with 12 bases lying between them. Germline V gives CDR1 LGHNA, CDR2 YSLEER. The CDR3 is made up of 16 amino acids. The CDR3 bases are TGCGCCAGCAGCCAAGAGGCGGGCGGGGGTAACTATGGCTACACCTTC. Translation: CASSQEAGGGNYGYTF.

V gene TRBV18 combines with J gene TRBJ2-3, with 8 nucleotides matching TRBD2. Losses at the gene ends were 3 bases for V and 0 bases for J; bases not matched to a gene: 8. The germline gives CDR1 KGHSH, CDR2 LQKENI. The CDR3 runs to 17 residues. Here the CDR3 DNA reads TGTGCCAGCTCACCCCAACTAGCGGATTCTAGCACAGATACGCAGTATTTT. This sequence encodes CASSPQLADSSTDTQYF.

J is TRBJ1-6 and V is TRBV5-4; a weak D match, TRBD1 (5 bases). Trimming removed 0 bases at V and 10 bases at J, with 11 bases between. The CDR3 runs 14 residues. Looked up from germline, CDR1 is SGHNT and CDR2 is YYREEE (reference sequence). CDR3 DNA sequence: TGTGCCAGCAGCTTGGAAAGGGGAGGATCACCCCTCCACTTT. Translated, it gives CASSLERGGSPLHF.

The rearrangement links TRBV9 to TRBJ2-7; TRBD2 agrees at 7 bases. The CDR3 runs 15 residues. The junction had 13 bases not matched to a gene; V was cut back by 4 bases and J by 6 bases. Germline V lookup: CDR1 SGDLS, CDR2 YYNGEE. The CDR3 region has the DNA TGTGCCAGCAGCACCCGACTGCGCGGGGGATCCGAGCAGTACTTC. It translates to CASSTRLRGGSEQYF.